This passage covers 30 T cell receptor beta chains from one sample sequenced in a study of shared clonotypes between healthy human individuals. Clones were sequenced by immunoSEQ multiplex PCR, and TCRdb holds only the in-frame ones, with some missing. The table has under 1,100,000 clones, approximately 78% seen once. The sample taken for sequencing was memory CD4+ T cells from PBMCs. Subset described: CD45RA-negative fraction. The receptors derive from a man in his late teens or twenties in good health. Some clones in this sample may be carry-over from other donors' samples.

Worth noting for this clone: At the DNA level, this CDR3 is encoded by other sequences in the same sample as well. The V gene is TRBV5-1, the J gene TRBJ1-1, with D possibly matching TRBD1 (5 bases). Trimming stripped 1 base from V and 1 base from J, with 11 bases between. This CDR3 spans 15 amino acids. CDR1 and CDR2 (germline): SGHRS, YFSETQ. In DNA, the CDR3 is TGCGCCAGCAGCTTGCTTGCAGGACAGAACACTGAAGCTTTCTTT. Amino acids: CASSLLAGQNTEAFF.

The chain recombines TRBV27 with TRBJ2-7; D is possibly TRBD1 (5 bases). The CDR3 contains 14 residues. The germline V gene has CDR1 MNHEY and CDR2 SMNVEV (reference sequence). V dropped 7 bases and J dropped 4 bases, with 17 bases sitting between them. Here the CDR3 DNA reads TGTGCCAGCAAGCTCGACAGAACCCGATACGAGCAGTACTTC. This encodes CASKLDRTRYEQYF.

There are a few counts of this clone. This chain joins TRBV12-5 and TRBJ1-3, with D uncertain. CDR1 is LGHNT and CDR2 is FRNRAP in the germline V gene. The germline V and J ends were trimmed by 4 bases and 4 bases, with 8 bases remaining between them. The CDR3 totals 13 residues. CDR3 in amino acids: CASGCRLGNTIYF. In DNA, the CDR3 is TGTGCTAGTGGTTGTAGGCTGGGAAACACCATATATTTT.

This chain uses TRBV2 with TRBJ2-7, with D hard to call. The germline CDR1 and CDR2 sequences are SNHLY and FYNNEI. Trimming stripped 2 bases from V and 5 bases from J, with 13 bases between. CDR3 length: 14 residues. CDR3 sequence reads: CASSERAVINEQYF. CDR3 sequence (DNA): TGTGCCAGCAGTGAACGGGCGGTAATAAACGAGCAGTACTTC.

The V gene is TRBV4-1, the J gene TRBJ2-7; 10 nucleotides line up with TRBD2. Per the germline V gene, CDR1 is MGHRA and CDR2 is YSYEKL. The CDR3 extends over 16 amino acids. With V trimmed by 1 base and J by 7 bases, 10 bases remained unmatched. In nucleotides, the CDR3 is TGCGCCAGCAGCCAAGGTCGGGCTAGCGGGAGCCGAGAGCAGTACTTC. Amino acids: CASSQGRASGSREQYF.

The V call is TRBV30, the J call TRBJ2-2; D is undetermined. Trimming shortened V by 4 bases and J by 3 bases, and 9 bases separated the two germline ends. CDR1 is GTSNPN, CDR2 SVGIG, per germline (reference sequence). CDR3 size: 13 residues. The CDR3 DNA is TGTGCCTGGACCCGGATCGACACCGGGGAGCTGTTTTTT. This codes for CAWTRIDTGELFF.

The V gene is TRBV5-1, the J gene TRBJ1-4; 10 bases are shared with TRBD1. V was pared by 2 bases and J by 6 bases, with 1 base of the junction left unmatched. The CDR3 loop spans 14 amino acids. Looked up from germline, CDR1 is SGHRS and CDR2 is YFSETQ. CDR3 DNA: TGCGCCAGCAGCTTAGACAGGGGGCATGAAAAACTGTTTTTT. Encoded protein: CASSLDRGHEKLFF.

The J gene is TRBJ2-2, the V gene TRBV5-1; 9 positions match TRBD1. The CDR3 sequence is 17 residues long. Per the germline V gene, CDR1 is SGHRS and CDR2 is YFSETQ. V trimming: 4 bases; J trimming: 6 bases; junction bases outside the gene matches: 13. The CDR3 region is CASSAPRDRDYPGELFF. The CDR3 bases are TGCGCCAGCAGCGCACCCCGGGACAGGGACTACCCCGGGGAGCTGTTTTTT.

V gene TRBV29-1 combines with J gene TRBJ1-2, with no clear D. The CDR3 spans 12 residues. Germline V gene sequence: CDR1 SQVTM, CDR2 ANQGSEA. The germline V and J ends were trimmed by 1 base and 3 bases, with 6 bases remaining between them. In nucleotides, the CDR3 is TGCAGCGTTGAAGGCCAAGACTATGGCTACACCTTC. Protein product: CSVEGQDYGYTF.

The chain recombines TRBV7-6 with TRBJ1-3; D gene ambiguous. The CDR3 loop spans 16 amino acids. CDR1 and CDR2 (germline): SGHVS, FNYEAQ. V was pared by 1 base and J by 0 bases, with 10 bases between. The CDR3 is CASSLEISSSGNTIYF. The CDR3 DNA reads as TGTGCCAGCAGCTTAGAAATCTCGAGCTCTGGAAACACCATATATTTT.

J is TRBJ2-7 and V is TRBV5-8; 7 nucleotides line up with TRBD1. The CDR3 extends over 15 amino acids. Germline CDR1 SGHTS, CDR2 YDEGEE. V gave up 4 bases and J gave up 2 bases; unmatched junction bases: 9. CDR3 region: CASSRKGTAAYEQYF. CDR3 DNA sequence: TGTGCCAGCAGCCGAAAAGGGACAGCAGCCTACGAGCAGTACTTC.

The genes are TRBV12-5 and TRBJ2-3; D unresolved. Germline V gene sequence: CDR1 LGHNT, CDR2 FRNRAP. This CDR3 comprises 12 residues. V lost 6 bases, J lost 6 bases, and 10 bases lay in between. The CDR3 sequence: CASGTTWDTQYF. The CDR3 DNA is TGTGCTAGTGGCACTACCTGGGATACGCAGTATTTT.

This clone is a singleton in its sample. The CDR3, as DNA: TGTGCCAGCAGCGTCCGCCGGGACACTGAAGCTTTCTTT. This codes for CASSVRRDTEAFF. The chain is built from TRBV7-3 and TRBJ1-1; D remains unclear. The CDR3 spans 13 residues. The germline V gene has CDR1 SGHTA and CDR2 FQGTGA. The V end was cut by 5 bases, the J end by 3 bases, with 10 bases between.

This chain uses TRBV2 with TRBJ1-2; perhaps TRBD1 as D (5 bases). The germline gives CDR1 SNHLY, CDR2 FYNNEI. The V end was cut by 0 bases, the J end by 7 bases, with 12 bases between. This CDR3 has 14 residues. The CDR3 reads CASSEAGQGSGYTF. DNA of the CDR3: TGTGCCAGCAGTGAAGCGGGCCAGGGTAGTGGCTACACCTTC.

This clone was picked up one time. The chain employs TRBV30 and TRBJ2-7, with 10 bases aligning to TRBD2. The length of the CDR3 is 16 residues. Germline CDR1 is GTSNPN and CDR2 is SVGIG (reference sequence). V lost 0 bases to trimming and J lost 6 bases; unmatched junction nucleotides: 11. The CDR3 spells CAWSVRGLAGVGEQYF. CDR3 in DNA: TGTGCCTGGAGTGTACGTGGCCTAGCGGGAGTGGGCGAGCAGTACTTC.

This clone appeared a single time. The chain links TRBV6-1 to TRBJ1-2; D is unclear. The length of the CDR3 is 12 residues. Trimming stripped 8 bases from V and 4 bases from J, with 11 bases between. Per germline, CDR1 MNHNS and CDR2 SASEGT. CDR3 sequence (DNA): TGTGCCAGCCTGCGACATTCCTATGGCTACACCTTC. Protein sequence: CASLRHSYGYTF.

This clone was found a few times. The genes are TRBV5-4 and TRBJ2-1, with D tentatively TRBD1 (6 bases). V lost 4 bases and J lost 8, with 13 bases in between. The CDR3 loop spans 13 amino acids. The germline CDR1 and CDR2 sequences are SGHNT and YYREEE (reference sequence). The CDR3 loop reads CASSVDSLDEQFF. CDR3 nucleotides: TGTGCCAGCAGCGTGGACAGCCTGGATGAGCAGTTCTTC.

The gene calls are TRBV5-1 and TRBJ2-7; D remains unclear. The CDR3 extends over 14 amino acids. Trimming stripped 0 bases from V and 4 bases from J, with 11 bases between. Germline CDR1 SGHRS, CDR2 YFSETQ. In DNA form, the CDR3 reads TGCGCCAGCAGCTTGGGGGATGAGAGGTACGAGCAGTACTTC. This gives the protein CASSLGDERYEQYF.

The chain links TRBV29-1 to TRBJ2-5, with D perhaps matching TRBD2 (5 bases). V was shortened by 6 bases and J by 0 bases, with 11 bases between the two germline ends. The CDR3 extends over 13 amino acids. From germline, CDR1 is SQVTM and CDR2 ANQGSEA. The CDR3 here is CSVRRGDQETQYF. The CDR3 coding sequence is TGCAGCGTGCGTCGGGGAGACCAAGAGACCCAGTACTTC.

This clone turned up a few times. The rearrangement joins TRBV2 to TRBJ2-7; D gene unclear. V lost 7 bases and J 0 bases, leaving 13 bases between the germline ends. Germline V lookup: CDR1 SNHLY, CDR2 FYNNEI. This CDR3 comprises 14 residues. The CDR3 here is CASTKTPTSYEQYF. DNA of the CDR3: TGTGCCAGCACCAAGACACCGACCTCCTACGAGCAGTACTTC. The full variable domain, rest sourced from reference TRBV2 and TRBJ2-7, is EPEVTQTPSHQVTQMGQEVILRCVPISNHLYFYWYRQILGQKVEFLVSFYNNEISEKSEIFDDQFSVERPDGSNFTLKIRSTKLEDSAMYFCASTKTPTSYEQYFGPGTRLTVT.

The chain joins TRBV28 to TRBJ2-7; 12 bases agree with TRBD2. The J segment lost 4 bases and the V segment lost 6 bases, leaving 4 bases of the junction unmatched. The CDR3 sequence is 14 residues long. Germline-derived CDR1 and CDR2 are MDHEN and SYDVKM. In DNA, the CDR3 is TGTGCCAGCAGCCCTAGCGGGAGGGGTTACGAGCAGTACTTC. It is translated as CASSPSGRGYEQYF.

This clone has a count of ten or more. Other DNA variants within this sample encode the same CDR3. The V gene is TRBV29-1, the J gene TRBJ1-5, with 7 bases fitting TRBD1. The V and J ends lost 4 bases and 4 bases, in that order; junction bases with no gene match: 4. The germline V gene has CDR1 SQVTM and CDR2 ANQGSEA. CDR3 size: 13 residues. CDR3 residues: CSVVTGWNQPQHF. The CDR3 DNA reads TGCAGCGTTGTGACAGGGTGGAATCAGCCCCAGCATTTT.

This clone was seen only a few times. The V gene is TRBV27, the J gene TRBJ2-3, with D possibly being TRBD1 (5 bases). V was shortened by 5 bases and J by 1 base, with 16 bases between the two germline ends. The CDR3 runs 16 residues. CDR1 MNHEY and CDR2 SMNVEV come from the germline V gene (reference sequence). The CDR3, as DNA: TGTGCCAGCAGTACCCCCCCAGGGTGGGGCACAGATACGCAGTATTTT. Its translation: CASSTPPGWGTDTQYF.

The gene calls are TRBV5-4 and TRBJ1-1, with D unclear. The CDR3 runs 15 residues. Between the trimmed V and J ends, which lost 0 bases and 5 bases, there was a span of 14 bases. The V gene's germline CDR1 is SGHNT and CDR2 YYREEE (reference sequence). The CDR3 nucleotides read TGTGCCAGCAGCTTGGGCGGAGCTAGATGGACTGAAGCTTTCTTT. It specifies CASSLGGARWTEAFF.

The gene calls are TRBV9 and TRBJ1-3, with a tentative D call TRBD1 (6 bases). The CDR3 is 18 amino acids. V was clipped by 6 bases and J by 5 bases, with 27 bases between them. Per the germline V gene, CDR1 is SGDLS and CDR2 is YYNGEE. CDR3 protein: CASTKYDRPGGSRNTIYF. The CDR3 DNA sequence: TGTGCCAGCACCAAATACGACCGGCCGGGGGGCAGCCGAAACACCATATATTTT.

CDR3 nucleotide sequence: TGTGCCAGCTCACCCAACCTAGCGGGAGAAGGCGAGCAGTACTTC. It codes for CASSPNLAGEGEQYF. The chain recombines TRBV18 with TRBJ2-7; 10 nucleotides match TRBD2. V shed 3 bases, J shed 6 bases, and the junction held 8 bases outside the gene matches. CDR3 size: 15 residues. Germline CDR1 KGHSH, CDR2 LQKENI.

This clone appeared a single time. The chain uses TRBV2 and TRBJ1-2; D is uncertain. Trimming pared 0 bases from V and 10 bases from J, leaving 12 bases between. Germline loops: CDR1 SNHLY, CDR2 FYNNEI. The CDR3 covers 13 residues. The DNA of the CDR3 is TGTGCCAGCAGTGAAGCAATTATGGCGGCCTACACCTTC. This gives the protein CASSEAIMAAYTF.

The J gene is TRBJ2-5, the V gene TRBV9; 14 nucleotides match TRBD2. The CDR3 runs 18 residues. V shed 4 bases, J shed 5 bases, and the junction held 13 bases outside the gene matches. In germline, CDR1 is SGDLS, CDR2 YYNGEE. The CDR3 loop is CASSPGGTSGSFGETQYF. The CDR3, as DNA: TGTGCCAGCAGCCCAGGGGGGACTAGCGGGAGCTTTGGGGAGACCCAGTACTTC.

The chain couples TRBV4-1 to TRBJ1-1; D is uncertain. V dropped 4 bases and J dropped 11 bases, with 17 bases sitting between them. The germline V gene has CDR1 MGHRA and CDR2 YSYEKL. The CDR3 covers 13 residues. Written as DNA, the CDR3 is TGCGCCAGCAGCCGAGCCCAGGAACCCGGCGCTTTCTTT. Translating it yields CASSRAQEPGAFF.

About this clone: Since a far larger clone is one base different, this is likely a read error. The same CDR3 is also encoded by other DNA sequences in this sample. The chain combines TRBV10-2 with TRBJ2-2; D unresolved. Germline assignment: CDR1 WSHSY and CDR2 SAAADI. CDR3 length: 13 amino acids. The CDR3, as DNA: TGTGCCAGCAGTGAGTTGAGGACCGGGGAGCTGTTTTTT. Its protein product is CASSELRTGELFF.